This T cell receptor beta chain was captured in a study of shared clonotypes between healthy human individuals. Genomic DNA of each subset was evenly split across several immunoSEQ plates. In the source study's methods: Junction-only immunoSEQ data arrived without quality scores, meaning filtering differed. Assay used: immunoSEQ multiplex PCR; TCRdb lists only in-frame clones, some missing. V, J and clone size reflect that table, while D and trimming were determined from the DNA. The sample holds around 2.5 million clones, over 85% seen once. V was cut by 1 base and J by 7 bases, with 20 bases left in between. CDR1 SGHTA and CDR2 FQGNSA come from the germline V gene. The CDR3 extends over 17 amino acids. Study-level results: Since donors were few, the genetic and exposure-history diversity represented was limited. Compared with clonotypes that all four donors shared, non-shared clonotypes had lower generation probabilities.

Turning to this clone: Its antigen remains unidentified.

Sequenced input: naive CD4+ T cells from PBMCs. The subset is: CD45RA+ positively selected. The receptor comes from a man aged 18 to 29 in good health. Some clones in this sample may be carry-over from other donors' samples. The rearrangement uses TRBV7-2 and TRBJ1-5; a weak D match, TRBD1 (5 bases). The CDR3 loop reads CASSLGFWGRSRQPQHF. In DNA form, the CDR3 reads TGTGCCAGCAGCTTAGGTTTTTGGGGCAGGTCGCGACAGCCCCAGCATTTT. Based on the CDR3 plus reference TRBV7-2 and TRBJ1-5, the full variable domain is GAGVSQSPSNKVTEKGKDVELRCDPISGHTALYWYRQSLGQGLEFLIYFQGNSAPDKSGLPSDRFSAERTGGSVSTLTIQRTQQEDSAVYLCASSLGFWGRSRQPQHFGDGTRLSIL.